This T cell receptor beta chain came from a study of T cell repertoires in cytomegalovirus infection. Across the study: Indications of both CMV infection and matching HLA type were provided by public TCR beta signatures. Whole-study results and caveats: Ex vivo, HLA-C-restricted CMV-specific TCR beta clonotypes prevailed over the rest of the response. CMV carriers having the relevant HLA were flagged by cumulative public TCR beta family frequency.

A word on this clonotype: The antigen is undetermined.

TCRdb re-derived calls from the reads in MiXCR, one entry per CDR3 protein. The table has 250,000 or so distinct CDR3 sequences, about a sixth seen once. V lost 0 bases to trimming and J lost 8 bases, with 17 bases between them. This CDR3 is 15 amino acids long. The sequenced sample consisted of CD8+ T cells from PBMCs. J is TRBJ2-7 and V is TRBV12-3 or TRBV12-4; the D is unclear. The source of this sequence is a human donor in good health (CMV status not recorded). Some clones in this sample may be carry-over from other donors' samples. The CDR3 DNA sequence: TGTGCCAGCAGTTTAGCCCCTGGGCTTACTACGAAGCAGTACTTC. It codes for CASSLAPGLTTKQYF.